Sequencing of this T cell receptor (beta chain) was carried out in a study of preoperative IRX-2 immunotherapy in early breast cancer. TCRdb's copy holds only in-frame clones and misses some; the assay was immunoSEQ multiplex PCR. This sample has about 98,000 clones, with 75% to 90% found just once. Treatment described: preoperative locoregional IRX-2 cytokine immunotherapy. This phase Ib study tested locoregional IRX-2 cytokine immunotherapy given before surgery. The V gene lost 7 bases and the J gene lost 8 bases, with 14 bases spanning the gap. The CDR3 is made up of 13 amino acids. Germline CDR1 LNHDA, CDR2 SQIVND (reference sequence).

The sequencing here drew on tumor tissue, taken after IRX-2 immunotherapy. The V call is TRBV19, the J call TRBJ1-4; D is uncertain. The sequence was collected from a human donor with breast cancer. The CDR3 loop reads CASTEMGGEKLFF. DNA of the CDR3: TGTGCCAGTACAGAGATGGGTGGCGAAAAACTGTTTTTT.